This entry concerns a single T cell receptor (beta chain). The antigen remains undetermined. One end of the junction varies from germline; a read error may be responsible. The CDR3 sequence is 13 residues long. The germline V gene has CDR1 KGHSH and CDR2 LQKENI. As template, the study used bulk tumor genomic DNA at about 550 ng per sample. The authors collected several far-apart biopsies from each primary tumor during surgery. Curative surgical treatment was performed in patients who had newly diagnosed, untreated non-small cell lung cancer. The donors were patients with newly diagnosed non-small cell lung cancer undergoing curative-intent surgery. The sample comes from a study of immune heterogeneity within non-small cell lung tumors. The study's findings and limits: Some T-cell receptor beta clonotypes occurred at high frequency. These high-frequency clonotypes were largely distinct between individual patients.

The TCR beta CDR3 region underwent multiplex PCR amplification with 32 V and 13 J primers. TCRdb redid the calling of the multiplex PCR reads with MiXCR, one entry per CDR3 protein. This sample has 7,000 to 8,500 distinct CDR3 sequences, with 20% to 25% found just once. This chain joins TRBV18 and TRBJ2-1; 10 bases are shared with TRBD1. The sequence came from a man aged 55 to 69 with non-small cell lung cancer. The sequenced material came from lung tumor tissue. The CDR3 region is CASSQGRDRGNPF. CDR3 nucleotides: TGTGCCAGCTCTCAAGGGAGGGACAGGGGAAATCCGTTC.